The 29 T cell receptor beta chains listed next were all sequenced from one sample in a study of blood T cell repertoires in COVID-19. Data came from immunoSEQ multiplex PCR; TCRdb stores just in-frame clones and leaves some out. The data contain some 190,000 clones, about 88% of them singletons. Sequencing was carried out using peripheral blood. The receptor set was obtained from a woman over 75 with acute or convalescent COVID-19.

The chain uses TRBV10-3 and TRBJ2-7; possibly TRBD1 for D (7 bases). In germline, CDR1 is ENHRY, CDR2 SYGVKD. This CDR3 has 18 residues. V lost 7 bases to trimming and J lost 3 bases, with 28 bases between them. The CDR3 loop is CAITTQGGNPRTLYEQYF. The CDR3 DNA sequence: TGTGCCATCACGACCCAGGGGGGCAACCCCCGTACCCTCTACGAGCAGTACTTC.

The chain employs TRBV5-4 and TRBJ1-6, with TRBD1 as a possible D gene (6 bases). From germline, CDR1 is SGHNT and CDR2 YYREEE (reference sequence). There are 14 residues in the CDR3. V was cut by 4 bases and J by 7 bases, with 12 bases left in between. For the CDR3, the DNA is TGTGCCAGCAGCCGGGACAAATTCAATTCACCCCTCCACTTT. It specifies CASSRDKFNSPLHF.

V gene TRBV7-2 combines with J gene TRBJ1-3, with unresolved D. V lost 1 base and J 4 bases, leaving 11 bases between the germline ends. Germline lookup yields CDR1 SGHTA and CDR2 FQGNSA. The CDR3 extends over 15 amino acids. CDR3 amino acids: CASSLGRESGNTIYF. In DNA form, the CDR3 reads TGTGCCAGCAGCTTAGGGAGGGAATCGGGAAACACCATATATTTT.

This chain uses TRBV6-5 with TRBJ2-7; D unclear. V was pared by 8 bases and J by 0 bases, with 11 bases between. This CDR3 has 13 amino acids. Germline CDR1 reads MNHEY; CDR2 reads SVGAGI. CDR3 nucleotide sequence: TGTGCCAGCTTGGAGCTCAACTCCTACGAGCAGTACTTC. As protein: CASLELNSYEQYF.

This clone was seen a single time. This sample also contains other DNA sequences that code for the same CDR3. This sequence joins TRBV28 and TRBJ2-1; 8 bases map to TRBD2. The CDR3 contains 16 residues. With 3 bases clipped from V and 4 bases from J, the junction kept 8 bases outside the gene matches. The germline V gene has CDR1 MDHEN and CDR2 SYDVKM. CDR3 nucleotides: TGTGCCAGCAGTTTGCCCGGGCTAGCGGGTTACAATGAGCAGTTCTTC. Its protein product is CASSLPGLAGYNEQFF.

The genes are TRBV5-4 and TRBJ2-2, with 10 bases that match TRBD1. The CDR3 runs 17 residues. The V segment lost 4 bases and the J segment 5 bases; nucleotides outside the gene matches: 11. Germline CDR1 and CDR2: SGHNT and YYREEE (reference sequence). CDR3 amino acids: CASSPPGTGVGTGELFF. The CDR3 DNA follows: TGTGCCAGCAGCCCCCCCGGGACAGGGGTCGGAACCGGGGAGCTGTTTTTT.

V gene TRBV9 combines with J gene TRBJ2-1; 7 nucleotides match TRBD2. The CDR3 length is 14 residues. After removal of 3 bases from V and 2 bases from J, the junction contained 2 bases not matched to a gene. Germline V gene data show CDR1 as SGDLS and CDR2 as YYNGEE. For the CDR3, the DNA is TGTGCCAGCAGCGCTAGCGGAGCCTACAATGAGCAGTTCTTC. It encodes CASSASGAYNEQFF.

The chain links TRBV4-1 to TRBJ2-3; D may be TRBD1 (6 bases). Trimming took 0 bases from V and 6 from J, leaving 13 bases between them. The CDR3 consists of 15 residues. Germline V lookup: CDR1 MGHRA, CDR2 YSYEKL. The CDR3 loop is CASSQDAGAGDTQYF. CDR3 nucleotides: TGCGCCAGCAGCCAAGACGCAGGGGCTGGGGATACGCAGTATTTT.

V gene TRBV19 combines with J gene TRBJ2-7, with TRBD2 matching 10 bases. The CDR3 covers 16 residues. V trimming: 0 bases; J trimming: 2 bases; junction bases outside the gene matches: 4. Germline-derived CDR1 and CDR2 are LNHDA and SQIVND (reference sequence). The CDR3 region is CASSIDGTSVAYEQYF. CDR3 nucleotide sequence: TGTGCCAGTAGTATAGATGGGACTAGCGTTGCCTACGAGCAGTACTTC.

This clone has just a few counts. The chain employs TRBV6-5 and TRBJ2-2; 12 bases are a match to TRBD2. The CDR3 is made up of 15 amino acids. V lost 7 bases to trimming and J lost 5 bases; unmatched junction nucleotides: 5. Looked up from germline, CDR1 is MNHEY and CDR2 is SVGAGI. CDR3 in DNA: TGTGCCAGCACCGGACTAGCGGGACGAACCGGGGAGCTGTTTTTT. Translation gives CASTGLAGRTGELFF.

A few counts support this clone. CDR3 amino acids: CASSLGERETAFF. The CDR3 region has the DNA TGTGCCAGCAGTTTGGGAGAGAGGGAGACAGCTTTCTTT. The chain has TRBV12-3 or TRBV12-4 and TRBJ1-1, with no clear D. V lost 3 bases and J 10 bases, leaving 15 bases between the germline ends. CDR3 length: 13 residues.

This clone occurred a few times. The chain joins TRBV19 to TRBJ2-2, with TRBD1 matching over 9 bases. CDR3 length: 17 amino acids. With 5 bases clipped from V and 6 bases from J, the junction kept 13 bases outside the gene matches. Per germline, CDR1 LNHDA and CDR2 SQIVND (reference sequence). The CDR3 loop is CASSAPRDRVDSGELFF. CDR3 in DNA: TGTGCCAGTAGTGCCCCAAGGGACAGGGTGGACTCCGGGGAGCTGTTTTTT.

Notes on this clone: At one of its ends the junction is not consistent with the germline gene, which may arise from a read error. This chain links TRBV7-7 with TRBJ2-5; 10 positions match TRBD2. The germline gives CDR1 SSHAT, CDR2 FNYEAQ (reference sequence). The length of the CDR3 is 16 residues. As DNA, the CDR3 is TGTGCTAGCAGCCGGGAAGCGGGAGGGGCCTTCGAGACCCAGTACTTC. This translates into CASSREAGGAFETQYF.

This clone has more than one count but fewer than ten. The V gene is TRBV5-5, the J gene TRBJ1-1; D might be TRBD1 (6 bases). The CDR3 length is 13 residues. V was trimmed by 0 bases and J by 3 bases, leaving 6 bases between them. Germline assignment: CDR1 SGHKS and CDR2 YYEKEE (reference sequence). CDR3 region: CASSLAGDTEAFF. In DNA form, the CDR3 reads TGTGCCAGCAGCTTGGCAGGGGACACTGAAGCTTTCTTT.

The chain joins TRBV24-1 to TRBJ2-1; 11 nucleotides line up with TRBD2. Germline lookup yields CDR1 KGHDR and CDR2 SFDVKD. The CDR3 has 14 residues. V trimming: 5 bases; J trimming: 5 bases; junction bases outside the gene matches: 1. CDR3 DNA: TGTGCCACCAGTGCGGGACTAGCGGACAATGAGCAGTTCTTC. As protein: CATSAGLADNEQFF.

V and J are TRBV7-2 and TRBJ2-3, with 9 bases lining up with TRBD1. Germline V CDR1 and CDR2: SGHTA, FQGNSA. Trimming at V came to 5 bases and at J to 5 bases, leaving 8 bases not matched to a gene. The CDR3 has 15 amino acids. The CDR3 nucleotides read TGTGCCAGCAGCGTAGGAGGGACAGGGATAGATACGCAGTATTTT. Encoded protein: CASSVGGTGIDTQYF.

V usage is TRBV14 and J usage is TRBJ2-7; no definite D call. CDR3 length: 15 amino acids. Trimming shortened V by 4 bases and J by 2 bases, and 15 bases separated the two germline ends. The germline CDR1 and CDR2 sequences are SGHDN and FVKESK. The CDR3 region has the DNA TGTGCCAGCAGCCGCGAACTGGGCATTCCCTACGAGCAGTACTTC. This translates into CASSRELGIPYEQYF.

This chain links TRBV12-3 or TRBV12-4 with TRBJ2-7; TRBD1 might be the D (6 bases). This CDR3 has 13 residues. V was pared by 10 bases and J by 5 bases, with 18 bases between. Here the CDR3 DNA reads TGTGCCACGCAACGGCAGGGGTGGGACGAGCAGTACTTC. Amino acids: CATQRQGWDEQYF.

The V call is TRBV18, the J call TRBJ1-2; 7 bases match TRBD1. Germline trimming cut 2 bases from V and 8 bases from J; bases unmatched to any gene: 14. This CDR3 is 16 amino acids long. Germline values: CDR1 KGHSH, CDR2 LQKENI. The CDR3 spells CASSPSPSLDRRGYTF. For the CDR3, the DNA is TGTGCCAGCTCACCATCCCCCTCTCTGGACAGGCGCGGCTACACCTTC.

The chain links TRBV6-5 to TRBJ2-1; 9 nucleotides match TRBD1. CDR1 is MNHEY, CDR2 SVGAGI, per germline. J lost 4 bases, V lost 4 bases, and 8 bases had no gene match. This CDR3 has 16 residues. CDR3 sequence (DNA): TGTGCCAGCAGTTCCTTGACAGGGGGACCTTACAATGAGCAGTTCTTC. This gives the protein CASSSLTGGPYNEQFF.

CDR3 sequence (DNA): TGTGCCAGCAGCAAGGGGGGGGTAAATCAGCCCCAGCATTTT. Amino acids: CASSKGGVNQPQHF. The rearrangement uses TRBV9 and TRBJ1-5; the D gene is possibly TRBD1 (6 bases). The CDR3 covers 14 residues. V was cut by 4 bases and J by 4 bases, with 12 bases left in between. Germline values: CDR1 SGDLS, CDR2 YYNGEE.

V gene TRBV6-2 or TRBV6-3 combines with J gene TRBJ2-7; 10 positions match TRBD2. This CDR3 has 17 amino acids. Per germline, CDR1 MNHEY and CDR2 SVGEGT. Trimming took 2 bases from V and 2 from J; bases not matched to a gene: 9. The CDR3 protein is CASSYPPGLAATYEQYF. The DNA for the CDR3 is TGTGCCAGCAGTTACCCCCCCGGACTAGCGGCCACCTACGAGCAGTACTTC.

V and J are TRBV5-1 and TRBJ2-7; 8 nucleotides agree with TRBD2. CDR3 length equals 15 residues. Losses at the gene ends were 4 bases for V and 1 base for J; bases not matched to a gene: 7. Germline V gene lookup returns CDR1 SGHRS and CDR2 YFSETQ. In DNA, the CDR3 is TGCGCCAGCAGCCGCCCTAGCGGGCAATCCTACGAGCAGTACTTC. Its translation: CASSRPSGQSYEQYF.

The genes are TRBV7-2 and TRBJ1-3; D possibly corresponds to TRBD1 (5 bases). V was cut by 5 bases and J by 4 bases, with 12 bases left in between. Looked up from germline, CDR1 is SGHTA and CDR2 is FQGNSA. The CDR3 has 14 residues. Here the CDR3 reads CASSEGLIGNTIYF. The CDR3 DNA follows: TGTGCCAGCAGCGAGGGACTAATCGGAAACACCATATATTTT.

The V call is TRBV19, the J call TRBJ2-2; 7 bases are a match to TRBD1. This CDR3 is built from 15 residues. Per germline, CDR1 LNHDA and CDR2 SQIVND (reference sequence). After removal of 10 bases from V and 0 bases from J, the junction contained 8 bases not matched to a gene. The CDR3 reads CATTGQDANTGELFF. The CDR3 DNA reads TGTGCCACCACAGGACAGGACGCGAACACCGGGGAGCTGTTTTTT.

J is TRBJ2-3 and V is TRBV18; D might be TRBD1 (6 bases). CDR1 is KGHSH, CDR2 LQKENI, per germline. V dropped 3 bases and J dropped 2 bases, with 21 bases sitting between them. This CDR3 spans 18 amino acids. The CDR3 protein is CASSPLLLGAEITDTQYF. In DNA, the CDR3 is TGTGCCAGCTCACCCCTCCTTTTGGGGGCAGAAATCACAGATACGCAGTATTTT.

The chain combines TRBV24-1 with TRBJ2-2, with 10 bases fitting TRBD1. Germline values: CDR1 KGHDR, CDR2 SFDVKD. With 7 bases clipped from V and 8 bases from J, the junction kept 6 bases outside the gene matches. The CDR3 has 14 amino acids. The CDR3 sequence: CATRGDRGSGELFF. The CDR3 DNA follows: TGTGCCACCAGGGGGGACAGGGGTTCTGGGGAGCTGTTTTTT.

V gene TRBV5-1 combines with J gene TRBJ2-1; 12 nucleotides match TRBD2. Germline trimming cut 0 bases from V and 8 bases from J; bases unmatched to any gene: 6. Per germline, CDR1 SGHRS and CDR2 YFSETQ. The CDR3 is 16 amino acids. CDR3 residues: CASSLVTSGRNDEQFF. DNA for the CDR3: TGCGCCAGCAGCTTGGTGACTAGCGGGAGAAATGATGAGCAGTTCTTC.

The gene calls are TRBV28 and TRBJ2-7; 8 bases match TRBD2. This CDR3 spans 14 amino acids. The V segment lost 6 bases and the J segment 2 bases; nucleotides outside the gene matches: 6. CDR1 and CDR2 from the germline V gene are MDHEN and SYDVKM. The CDR3 here is CASSARGRTYEQYF. The CDR3 DNA follows: TGTGCCAGCAGCGCCCGCGGGAGGACCTACGAGCAGTACTTC.